The T cell receptor beta chain described here comes from a study of blood T cells in healthy people across ages. Notes on the study in general: Age advanced and TCR beta diversity per million T cells fell, roughly linearly.

Combining a sample-barcoded 5' primer with a J-beta primer mix, a second PCR ran for about 6 to 12 cycles. Each cDNA molecule, via a template-switch adaptor with 12 random nucleotides, was tagged. Sequencing recovered at least 2.5 million CDR3-containing paired-end reads from each sample. One entry per CDR3 protein results from TCRdb running MiXCR on the 5' RACE reads. The data contain 1.5 million to 2 million distinct CDR3 sequences, roughly 28% of them singletons. PBMCs, at least 7 million per sample, were isolated. The germline V gene has CDR1 SQVTM and CDR2 ANQGSEA. The CDR3 has 13 residues. Trimming cost V 5 bases and J 3 bases, with 14 bases left between them. Remarks on this clonotype: Antigen specificity is unknown.

The chain couples TRBV29-1 to TRBJ2-7; D is ambiguous. The sample was blood. This receptor was obtained from a woman in her 30s in good health. The CDR3 loop is CSVLSQIGYEQYF. CDR3 nucleotides: TGCAGCGTTCTTTCCCAGATAGGCTACGAGCAGTACTTC.